These 20 T cell receptor beta chains originate from one sample sequenced in a study of cytomegalovirus exposure and HLA in healthy donors. Primers for the PCR totalled 60 Vbeta and 13 Jbeta. Generated by immunoSEQ multiplex PCR, the TCRdb table keeps only in-frame clones and is missing some. The sample gives about 120,000 clones, over 75% of which show up once; 1.5% to 2% is in the top ten. What was sequenced was PBMCs. The origin of the receptors is a man between 40 and 49 years old in good health and CMV-seronegative.

This chain uses TRBV6-6 with TRBJ2-1; 12 nucleotides align to TRBD2. Germline assignment: CDR1 MNHNY and CDR2 SVGAGI (reference sequence). J gave up 7 bases and V 6 bases, and 1 base lay outside the gene matches. The CDR3 is 13 amino acids. CDR3 nucleotide sequence: TGTGCCAGCAGGCTAGCGGGAGGGAATGAGCAGTTCTTC. This encodes CASRLAGGNEQFF.

This clone was recorded a few times. The chain has TRBV4-3 and TRBJ2-2; tentative D call: TRBD2 (6 bases). The CDR3 totals 13 residues. V was clipped by 8 bases and J by 3 bases, with 10 bases between them. Per germline, CDR1 LGHNA and CDR2 YSLEER. CDR3 amino acids: CASGGEHTGELFF. The CDR3 DNA sequence: TGCGCCAGCGGAGGGGAGCACACCGGGGAGCTGTTTTTT.

The J gene is TRBJ2-1, the V gene TRBV7-2; the match to TRBD1 covers 7 bases. Trimming removed 2 bases from V and 10 bases from J; junction bases left unmatched: 5. The CDR3 is made up of 13 amino acids. The germline V gene has CDR1 SGHTA and CDR2 FQGNSA. The CDR3 here is CASSLTGVREQFF. Written as DNA, the CDR3 is TGTGCCAGCAGCTTAACAGGGGTTCGGGAGCAGTTCTTC.

The chain links TRBV14 to TRBJ1-6; the match to TRBD1 covers 8 bases. Germline-derived CDR1 and CDR2 are SGHDN and FVKESK. The CDR3 covers 15 residues. V shed 5 bases and J 7 bases; nucleotides not matched to a gene: 7. CDR3 nucleotide sequence: TGTGCCAGCAGCTTGAGGACAGGGATGAATTCACCCCTCCACTTT. Translating gives CASSLRTGMNSPLHF. The entire variable domain, with the rest obtained from reference TRBV14 and TRBJ1-6, is as follows: EAGVTQFPSHSVIEKGQTVTLRCDPISGHDNLYWYRRVMGKEIKFLLHFVKESKQDESGMPNNRFLAERTGGTYSTLKVQPAELEDSGVYFCASSLRTGMNSPLHFGNGTRLTVT.

The V call is TRBV19, the J call TRBJ2-1; TRBD2 agrees at 11 bases. The CDR3 covers 16 residues. Germline V gives CDR1 LNHDA, CDR2 SQIVND (reference sequence). J gave up 7 bases and V 3 bases, and 8 bases lay outside the gene matches. The CDR3 sequence is CASSMASGGPRNEQFF. The CDR3 DNA follows: TGTGCCAGTAGTATGGCTAGCGGGGGGCCTCGGAATGAGCAGTTCTTC.

V is TRBV7-9 and J is TRBJ1-5; D is unresolved. V was clipped by 1 base and J by 3 bases, with 7 bases between them. The CDR3 loop spans 14 amino acids. Germline loops: CDR1 SEHNR, CDR2 FQNEAQ (reference sequence). The CDR3, as DNA: TGTGCCAGCAGCTTAGGGTCAGTCAATCAGCCCCAGCATTTT. Protein: CASSLGSVNQPQHF.

The chain joins TRBV4-2 to TRBJ1-1, with unresolved D. Trimming stripped 2 bases from V and 4 bases from J, with 11 bases between. Germline CDR1 is LGHNA and CDR2 is YNFKEQ. There are 14 residues in the CDR3. The CDR3 loop is CASSQSGQATEAFF. In DNA, the CDR3 is TGTGCCAGCAGCCAATCAGGCCAGGCCACTGAAGCTTTCTTT.

This chain links TRBV6-5 with TRBJ1-2, with 9 bases lining up with TRBD1. The CDR3 covers 14 residues. J gave up 2 bases and V 7 bases, and 5 bases lay outside the gene matches. CDR1 MNHEY and CDR2 SVGAGI come from the germline V gene. CDR3 protein: CASKPGQGNYGYTF. In DNA form, the CDR3 reads TGTGCCAGCAAACCGGGACAGGGAAACTATGGCTACACCTTC.

The rearrangement joins TRBV4-2 to TRBJ2-7; the D gene is possibly TRBD2 (6 bases). Trimming removed 0 bases at V and 3 bases at J, with 12 bases between. The CDR3 contains 15 residues. Germline values: CDR1 LGHNA, CDR2 YNFKEQ. The CDR3 sequence: CASSQDLVGSYEQYF. The CDR3 nucleotides are TGTGCCAGCAGCCAAGATCTTGTCGGGAGCTACGAGCAGTACTTC.

The V and J genes are TRBV7-2 and TRBJ2-1, with D perhaps TRBD2 (6 bases). This CDR3 is built from 16 residues. Germline CDR1 and CDR2: SGHTA and FQGNSA. Deletions cut 5 bases from V and 4 bases from J, with 18 bases between. The CDR3 nucleotides are TGTGCCAGCAGCCCCCGACTAGGAGGGGTTTACAATGAGCAGTTCTTC. Translation: CASSPRLGGVYNEQFF.

The count of this clone is one. The chain links TRBV28 to TRBJ2-7; D not resolved. The length of the CDR3 is 14 residues. With 3 bases removed from V and 2 bases from J, the gap between germline ends came to 11 bases. The germline V gene encodes CDR1 MDHEN and CDR2 SYDVKM. The CDR3 is CASSLALFPYEQYF. The CDR3 DNA reads as TGTGCCAGCAGTTTGGCACTATTCCCCTACGAGCAGTACTTC.

Only a few counts were recorded for this clone. V and J are TRBV7-9 and TRBJ1-5; D gene ambiguous. Germline CDR1 and CDR2: SEHNR and FQNEAQ (reference sequence). V was trimmed by 0 bases and J by 7 bases, leaving 4 bases between them. The CDR3 runs to 12 residues. As DNA, the CDR3 is TGTGCCAGCAGCTTAGCGGGCCAGCCCCAGCATTTT. It yields the protein CASSLAGQPQHF.

This rearrangement joins TRBV7-8 to TRBJ2-1; maybe TRBD2 (6 bases). With 5 bases removed from V and 4 bases from J, the gap between germline ends came to 18 bases. The CDR3 covers 16 residues. Germline V gene sequence: CDR1 SGHVS, CDR2 FQNEAQ. CDR3 sequence: CASSPKLATGYNEQFF. As DNA, the CDR3 is TGTGCCAGCAGCCCGAAACTAGCTACGGGGTACAATGAGCAGTTCTTC. Variable domain in full (rest from reference TRBV7-8 and TRBJ2-1): GAGVSQSPRYKVAKRGQDVALRCDPISGHVSLFWYQQALGQGPEFLTYFQNEAQLDKSGLPSDRFFAERPEGSVSTLKIQRTQQEDSAVYLCASSPKLATGYNEQFFGPGTRLTVL.

The chain joins TRBV7-9 to TRBJ1-4, with D tentatively TRBD1 (5 bases). This CDR3 is built from 15 residues. Trimming took off 5 bases at V and 4 bases at J, with 14 bases between the two ends. Germline V gene data show CDR1 as SEHNR and CDR2 as FQNEAQ (reference sequence). CDR3 DNA sequence: TGTGCCAGCAGCCAAACTGGGACTATTAATGAAAAACTGTTTTTT. This translates into CASSQTGTINEKLFF. Based on the CDR3 plus reference TRBV7-9 and TRBJ1-4, the full variable domain is DTGVSQNPRHKITKRGQNVTFRCDPISEHNRLYWYRQTLGQGPEFLTYFQNEAQLEKSRLLSDRFSAERPKGSFSTLEIQRTEQGDSAMYLCASSQTGTINEKLFFGSGTQLSVL.

The chain employs TRBV6-1 and TRBJ2-7, with D perhaps TRBD1 (5 bases). In germline, CDR1 is MNHNS, CDR2 SASEGT. V lost 1 base to trimming and J lost 2 bases, with 9 bases between them. This CDR3 has 14 amino acids. CDR3 region: CASSEVGRAYEQYF. The DNA of the CDR3 is TGTGCCAGCAGTGAAGTCGGCAGGGCCTACGAGCAGTACTTC.

This rearrangement joins TRBV5-4 to TRBJ2-1; D call uncertain. The CDR3 length is 13 residues. The germline V gene encodes CDR1 SGHNT and CDR2 YYREEE (reference sequence). Trimming took 0 bases from V and 9 from J, leaving 10 bases between them. Written as DNA, the CDR3 is TGTGCCAGCAGCTTGGCCGTAGCTGGTGAGCAGTTCTTC. Translating it yields CASSLAVAGEQFF.

The V call is TRBV5-1, the J call TRBJ1-3; no firm D call. V was pared by 5 bases and J by 0 bases, with 15 bases between. Germline lookup yields CDR1 SGHRS and CDR2 YFSETQ. The CDR3 is made up of 16 amino acids. The CDR3 nucleotides read TGCGCCAGCAGGTCCGACGGAGCTTTCTCTGGAAACACCATATATTTT. Translated: CASRSDGAFSGNTIYF.

The V gene is TRBV5-1, the J gene TRBJ2-1; TRBD1 matches at 7 bases. The J segment lost 6 bases and the V segment lost 9 bases, leaving 12 bases of the junction unmatched. This CDR3 has 14 amino acids. Germline CDR1 is SGHRS and CDR2 is YFSETQ. CDR3 sequence: CATTPGQPFNEQFF. The DNA for the CDR3 is TGCGCCACCACTCCGGGACAGCCATTCAATGAGCAGTTCTTC.

This clone has a handful of counts. The chain has TRBV5-1 and TRBJ2-5, with D perhaps TRBD1 (6 bases). The CDR3 runs 17 residues. The V and J ends lost 0 bases and 2 bases respectively, with 17 bases between them. Germline CDR1 SGHRS, CDR2 YFSETQ. The CDR3 DNA sequence: TGCGCCAGCAGCTTGGCTGGCAGGGGAAATCAGCAAGAGACCCAGTACTTC. Its translation is CASSLAGRGNQQETQYF.

The CDR3 loop is CASGLSQGVGETQYF. CDR3 DNA sequence: TGTGCCAGCGGCTTATCACAGGGAGTAGGAGAGACCCAGTACTTC. The chain carries TRBV25-1 and TRBJ2-5, with D possibly being TRBD1 (6 bases). CDR3 size: 15 residues. In germline, CDR1 is MGHDK, CDR2 SYGVNS. V was clipped by 8 bases and J by 4 bases, with 20 bases between them.